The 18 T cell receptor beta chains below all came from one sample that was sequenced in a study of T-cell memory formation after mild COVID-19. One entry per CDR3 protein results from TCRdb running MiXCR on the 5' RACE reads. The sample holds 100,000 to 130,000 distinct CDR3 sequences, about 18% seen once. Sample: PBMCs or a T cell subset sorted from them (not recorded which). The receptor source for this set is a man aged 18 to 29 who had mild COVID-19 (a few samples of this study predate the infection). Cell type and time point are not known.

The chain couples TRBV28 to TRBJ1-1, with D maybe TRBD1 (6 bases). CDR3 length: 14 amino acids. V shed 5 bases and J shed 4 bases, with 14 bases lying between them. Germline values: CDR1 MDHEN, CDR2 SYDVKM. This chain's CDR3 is CASSPQGSVTEAFF. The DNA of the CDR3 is TGTGCCAGCAGTCCACAGGGAAGTGTCACTGAAGCTTTCTTT.

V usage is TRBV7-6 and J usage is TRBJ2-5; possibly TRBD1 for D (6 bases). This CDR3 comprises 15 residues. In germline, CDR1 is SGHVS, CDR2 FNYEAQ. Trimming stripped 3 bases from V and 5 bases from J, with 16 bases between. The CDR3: CASSLGAGIGETQYF. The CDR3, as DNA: TGTGCCAGCAGCTTGGGGGCAGGCATTGGGGAGACCCAGTACTTC.

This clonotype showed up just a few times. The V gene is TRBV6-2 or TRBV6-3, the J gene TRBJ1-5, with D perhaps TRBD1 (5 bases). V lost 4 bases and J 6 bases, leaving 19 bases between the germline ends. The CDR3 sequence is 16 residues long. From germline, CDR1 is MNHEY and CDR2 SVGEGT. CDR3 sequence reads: CASSLLRMGQGQPQHF. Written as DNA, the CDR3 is TGTGCCAGCAGTTTGTTAAGAATGGGGCAAGGTCAGCCCCAGCATTTT.

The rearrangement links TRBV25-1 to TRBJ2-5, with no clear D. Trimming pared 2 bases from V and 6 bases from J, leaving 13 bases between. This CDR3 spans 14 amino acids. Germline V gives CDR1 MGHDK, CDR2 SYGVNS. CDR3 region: CASSEVGSWKTQYF. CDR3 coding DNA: TGTGCCAGCAGTGAAGTAGGCAGTTGGAAGACCCAGTACTTC.

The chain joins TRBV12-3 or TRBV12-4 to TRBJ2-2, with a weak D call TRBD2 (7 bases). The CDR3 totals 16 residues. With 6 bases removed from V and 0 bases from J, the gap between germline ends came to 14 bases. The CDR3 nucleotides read TGTGCCAGCAGCCCTCGGGGGGCTCCGAACACCGGGGAGCTGTTTTTT. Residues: CASSPRGAPNTGELFF.

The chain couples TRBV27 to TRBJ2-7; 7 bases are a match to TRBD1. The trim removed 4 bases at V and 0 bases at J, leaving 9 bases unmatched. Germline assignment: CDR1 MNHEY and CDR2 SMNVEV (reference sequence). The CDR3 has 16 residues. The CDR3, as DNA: TGTGCCAGCAGTTCAGGAGGACAGGCAGGCTCCTACGAGCAGTACGTC. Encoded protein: CASSSGGQAGSYEQYV.

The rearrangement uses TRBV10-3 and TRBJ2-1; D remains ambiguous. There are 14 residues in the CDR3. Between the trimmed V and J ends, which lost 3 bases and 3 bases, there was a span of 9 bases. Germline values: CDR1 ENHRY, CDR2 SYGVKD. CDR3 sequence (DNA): TGTGCCATCAGTGATTACGGGTTCTACAATGAGCAGTTCTTC. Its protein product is CAISDYGFYNEQFF.

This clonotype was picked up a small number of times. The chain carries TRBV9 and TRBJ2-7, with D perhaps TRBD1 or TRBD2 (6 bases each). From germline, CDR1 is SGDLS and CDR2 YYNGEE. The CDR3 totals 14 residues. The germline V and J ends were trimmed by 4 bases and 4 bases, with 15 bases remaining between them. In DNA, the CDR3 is TGTGCCAGCAGCCGGGGGCAGGGGAATTACGAGCAGTACGTC. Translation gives CASSRGQGNYEQYV.

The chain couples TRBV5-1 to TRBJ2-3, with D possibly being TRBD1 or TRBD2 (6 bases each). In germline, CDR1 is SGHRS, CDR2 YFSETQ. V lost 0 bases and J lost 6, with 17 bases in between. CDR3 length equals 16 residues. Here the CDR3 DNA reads TGCGCCAGCAGCTTGGCCGGGGGCGGGGCCGGGGATACGCAGTATTTT. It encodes CASSLAGGGAGDTQYF.

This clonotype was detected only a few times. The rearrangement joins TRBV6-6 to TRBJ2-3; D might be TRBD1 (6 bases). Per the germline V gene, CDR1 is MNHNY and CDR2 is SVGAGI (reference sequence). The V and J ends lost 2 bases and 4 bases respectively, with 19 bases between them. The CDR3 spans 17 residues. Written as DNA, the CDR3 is TGTGCCAGCAGTTACCCGAGGTCCGCCAGGGGAGCAGATACGCAGTATTTT. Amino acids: CASSYPRSARGADTQYF.

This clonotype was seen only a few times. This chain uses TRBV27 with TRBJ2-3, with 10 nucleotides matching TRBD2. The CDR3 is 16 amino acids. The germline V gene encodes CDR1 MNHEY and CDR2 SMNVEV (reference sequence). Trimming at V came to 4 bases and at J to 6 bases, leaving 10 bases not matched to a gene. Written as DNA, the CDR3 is TGTGCCAGCAGTTCGGGACTAGCGCGACCGCGGGATACGCAGTATTTT. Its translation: CASSSGLARPRDTQYF.

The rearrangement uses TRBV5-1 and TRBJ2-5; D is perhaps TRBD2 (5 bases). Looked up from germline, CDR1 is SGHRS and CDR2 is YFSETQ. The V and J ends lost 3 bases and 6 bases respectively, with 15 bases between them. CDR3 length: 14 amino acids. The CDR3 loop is CASSWRTEGQTQYF. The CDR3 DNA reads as TGCGCCAGCAGCTGGCGGACTGAAGGACAGACCCAGTACTTC. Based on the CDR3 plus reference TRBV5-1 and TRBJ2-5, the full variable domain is KAGVTQTPRYLIKTRGQQVTLSCSPISGHRSVSWYQQTPGQGLQFLFEYFSETQRNKGNFPGRFSGRQFSNSRSEMNVSTLELGDSALYLCASSWRTEGQTQYFGPGTRLLVL.

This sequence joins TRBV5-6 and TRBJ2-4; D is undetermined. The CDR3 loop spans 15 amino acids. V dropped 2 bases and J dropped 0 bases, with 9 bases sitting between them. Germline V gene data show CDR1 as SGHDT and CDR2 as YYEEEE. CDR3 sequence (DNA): TGTGCCAGCAGCTTCCAGTATCTAGCCAAAAACATTCAGTACTTC. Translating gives CASSFQYLAKNIQYF.

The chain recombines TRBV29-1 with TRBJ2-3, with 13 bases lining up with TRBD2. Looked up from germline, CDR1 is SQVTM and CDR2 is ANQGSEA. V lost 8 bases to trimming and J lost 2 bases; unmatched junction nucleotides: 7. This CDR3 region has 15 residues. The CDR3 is CSTRGTSGITDTQYF. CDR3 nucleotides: TGCAGCACCCGAGGGACTAGCGGGATCACAGATACGCAGTATTTT.

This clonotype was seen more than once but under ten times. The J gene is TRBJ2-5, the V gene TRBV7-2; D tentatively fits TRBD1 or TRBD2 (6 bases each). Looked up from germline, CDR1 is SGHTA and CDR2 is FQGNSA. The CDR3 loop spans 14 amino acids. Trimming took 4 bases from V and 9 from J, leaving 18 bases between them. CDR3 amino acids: CASSSTGAPGAQYF. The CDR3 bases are TGTGCCAGCAGCTCGACGGGGGCCCCCGGGGCCCAGTACTTC.

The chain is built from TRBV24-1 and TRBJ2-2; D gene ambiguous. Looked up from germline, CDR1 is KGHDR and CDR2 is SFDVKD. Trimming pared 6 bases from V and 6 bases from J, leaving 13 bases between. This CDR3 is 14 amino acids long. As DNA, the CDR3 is TGTGCCACCAGTCGAGTCGGAGTAGCCGGGGAGCTGTTTTTT. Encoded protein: CATSRVGVAGELFF.

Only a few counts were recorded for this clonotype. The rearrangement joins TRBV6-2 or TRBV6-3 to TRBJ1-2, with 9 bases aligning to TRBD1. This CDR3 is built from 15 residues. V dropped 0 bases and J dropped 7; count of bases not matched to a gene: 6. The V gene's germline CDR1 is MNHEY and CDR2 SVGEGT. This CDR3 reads CASSYSTGGLRGYTF. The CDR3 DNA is TGTGCCAGCAGTTACTCTACAGGGGGCCTGCGTGGCTACACCTTC.

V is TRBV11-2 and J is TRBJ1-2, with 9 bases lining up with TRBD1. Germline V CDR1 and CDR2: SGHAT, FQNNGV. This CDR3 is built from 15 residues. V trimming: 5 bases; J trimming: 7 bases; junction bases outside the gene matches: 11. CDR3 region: CASSARQGVVSGYTF. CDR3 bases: TGTGCCAGCAGCGCTCGACAGGGGGTAGTTAGTGGCTACACCTTC.